The 13 T cell receptor beta chains below come from one sample, sequenced in a study of CD8+ T cells in alopecia areata. cDNA reverse transcribed from extracted RNA served as the sequencing template. Produced via immunoSEQ multiplex PCR; TCRdb's table is partial and in-frame only. The sample contains 150,000 to 200,000 clones, roughly 53% of which appear only once. Noted treatment: oral pan-JAK inhibitor, 5-10 mg twice daily. The source material was CD8+ T cells sorted from blood, sampled at week 24, from a patient treated with tofacitinib. The receptors originated from a human donor with alopecia areata.

The chain recombines TRBV30 with TRBJ1-1; D call uncertain. V shed 0 bases and J shed 7 bases, with 18 bases lying between them. Germline CDR1 is GTSNPN and CDR2 is SVGIG (reference sequence). The CDR3 totals 15 residues. The CDR3 is CAWSVLGGSKFEAFF. Written as DNA, the CDR3 is TGTGCCTGGAGTGTACTAGGAGGGTCAAAGTTTGAAGCTTTCTTT.

The rearrangement uses TRBV30 and TRBJ2-1; TRBD1 matches at 10 bases. V lost 8 bases to trimming and J lost 7 bases; unmatched junction nucleotides: 5. The CDR3 sequence is 12 residues long. Germline assignment: CDR1 GTSNPN and CDR2 SVGIG (reference sequence). The CDR3 reads CAVGQGLNEQFF. CDR3 DNA sequence: TGTGCCGTGGGACAGGGGCTGAATGAGCAGTTCTTC.

The V gene is TRBV6-5, the J gene TRBJ2-2, with 7 nucleotides matching TRBD1. Germline CDR1 and CDR2: MNHEY and SVGAGI. The CDR3 is made up of 13 amino acids. V was pared by 5 bases and J by 7 bases, with 4 bases of the junction left unmatched. CDR3 sequence: CASSPDRDGELFF. As DNA, the CDR3 is TGTGCCAGCAGTCCCGACAGGGACGGGGAGCTGTTTTTT.

The chain joins TRBV7-9 to TRBJ1-6; D is unclear. CDR3 size: 12 residues. From germline, CDR1 is SEHNR and CDR2 FQNEAQ (reference sequence). The V end lost 1 base, the J end lost 7 bases, and 2 bases lay between the germline ends. The DNA for the CDR3 is TGTGCCAGCAGCTTAGTGAATTCACCCCTCCACTTT. This encodes CASSLVNSPLHF. Full variable domain (remainder filled in from reference TRBV7-9 and TRBJ1-6): DTGVSQNPRHKITKRGQNVTFRCDPISEHNRLYWYRQTLGQGPEFLTYFQNEAQLEKSRLLSDRFSAERPKGSFSTLEIQRTEQGDSAMYLCASSLVNSPLHFGNGTRLTVT.

This clone was recorded at least ten times. The chain combines TRBV9 with TRBJ2-7, with 12 bases matching TRBD2. The germline V gene encodes CDR1 SGDLS and CDR2 YYNGEE. With 4 bases clipped from V and 3 bases from J, the junction kept 5 bases outside the gene matches. This CDR3 region has 15 residues. The CDR3 region is CASSPGLAGSYEQYF. The CDR3 DNA sequence: TGTGCCAGCAGCCCCGGACTAGCGGGGAGCTACGAGCAGTACTTC.

The chain carries TRBV6-5 and TRBJ2-1; D is possibly TRBD2 (6 bases). Trimming took 4 bases from V and 1 from J, leaving 11 bases between them. From germline, CDR1 is MNHEY and CDR2 SVGAGI. The CDR3 runs 15 residues. CDR3 nucleotides: TGTGCCAGCAGTTTGCCCGGGGGATCCTACAATGAGCAGTTCTTC. Its translation: CASSLPGGSYNEQFF.

The chain uses TRBV7-6 and TRBJ1-4; 7 nucleotides agree with TRBD1. The germline CDR1 and CDR2 sequences are SGHVS and FNYEAQ. J was trimmed by 8 bases and V by 2 bases; bases with no gene match: 14. CDR3 size: 17 residues. CDR3 bases: TGTGCCAGCAGCTTACCTACACGGACAGGCGTAGGGGAAAAACTGTTTTTT. Its protein product is CASSLPTRTGVGEKLFF.

The chain joins TRBV13 to TRBJ1-6, with D hard to call. The CDR3 covers 13 residues. The germline CDR1 and CDR2 sequences are PRHDT and FYEKMQ (reference sequence). V was pared by 7 bases and J by 8 bases, with 12 bases between. CDR3 region: CASMESDYSPLHF. The CDR3 nucleotides read TGTGCCAGCATGGAGTCAGACTATTCACCCCTCCACTTT.

This clone has just a few counts. The chain uses TRBV13 and TRBJ1-6; D is uncertain. The germline V and J ends were trimmed by 3 bases and 7 bases, with 4 bases remaining between them. Per the germline V gene, CDR1 is PRHDT and CDR2 is FYEKMQ (reference sequence). This CDR3 is 12 amino acids long. CDR3 amino acids: CASSFKNSPLHF. The DNA for the CDR3 is TGTGCCAGCAGCTTTAAGAATTCACCCCTCCACTTT. Supplemented by reference TRBV13 and TRBJ1-6, the full variable domain reads AAGVIQSPRHLIKEKRETATLKCYPIPRHDTVYWYQQGPGQDPQFLISFYEKMQSDKGSIPDRFSAQQFSDYHSELNMSSLELGDSALYFCASSFKNSPLHFGNGTRLTVT.

This sequence joins TRBV7-8 and TRBJ1-6; D gene uncertain. Trimming shortened V by 7 bases and J by 1 base, and 14 bases separated the two germline ends. There are 16 residues in the CDR3. CDR1 SGHVS and CDR2 FQNEAQ come from the germline V gene. The CDR3 reads CASTTGWGSYNSPLHF. In DNA, the CDR3 is TGTGCCAGCACCACGGGGTGGGGTTCCTATAATTCACCCCTCCACTTT. Together with reference TRBV7-8 and TRBJ1-6, the CDR3 gives the full variable domain: GAGVSQSPRYKVAKRGQDVALRCDPISGHVSLFWYQQALGQGPEFLTYFQNEAQLDKSGLPSDRFFAERPEGSVSTLKIQRTQQEDSAVYLCASTTGWGSYNSPLHFGNGTRLTVT.

The chain uses TRBV15 and TRBJ2-5; no reliable D call. Germline V CDR1 and CDR2: LNHNV, YYDKDF (reference sequence). This CDR3 is built from 15 residues. Trimming shortened V by 0 bases and J by 5 bases, and 13 bases separated the two germline ends. CDR3 loop: CATSREGPAMETQYF. CDR3 in DNA: TGTGCCACCAGCAGAGAAGGGCCAGCCATGGAGACCCAGTACTTC.

The genes are TRBV2 and TRBJ2-6; 8 positions agree with TRBD2. The germline CDR1 and CDR2 sequences are SNHLY and FYNNEI. The CDR3 spans 14 residues. Trimming cost V 6 bases and J 4 bases; bases outside gene matches: 2. The CDR3, as DNA: TGTGCCAGCAGAGGACTAGCCGGGGCCAACGTCCTGACTTTC. As protein: CASRGLAGANVLTF.

This clone was picked up a small number of times. The chain links TRBV27 to TRBJ1-2; D gene uncertain. The CDR3 runs to 10 residues. Germline values: CDR1 MNHEY, CDR2 SMNVEV (reference sequence). V lost 2 bases, J lost 8 bases, and 3 bases lay in between. The DNA of the CDR3 is TGTGCCAGCAGTTTACAGGGCTACACCTTC. Translation: CASSLQGYTF.